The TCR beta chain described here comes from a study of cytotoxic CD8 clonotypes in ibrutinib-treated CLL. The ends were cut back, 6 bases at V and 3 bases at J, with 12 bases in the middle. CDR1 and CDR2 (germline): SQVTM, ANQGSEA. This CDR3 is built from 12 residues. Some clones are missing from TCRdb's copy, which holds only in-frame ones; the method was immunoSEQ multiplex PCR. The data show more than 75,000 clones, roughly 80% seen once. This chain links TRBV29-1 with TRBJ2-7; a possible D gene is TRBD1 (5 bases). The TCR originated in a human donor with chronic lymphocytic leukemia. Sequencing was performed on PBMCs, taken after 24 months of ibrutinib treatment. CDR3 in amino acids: CSVGRRFYEQYF. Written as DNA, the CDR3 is TGCAGCGTGGGGCGGCGGTTCTACGAGCAGTACTTC.